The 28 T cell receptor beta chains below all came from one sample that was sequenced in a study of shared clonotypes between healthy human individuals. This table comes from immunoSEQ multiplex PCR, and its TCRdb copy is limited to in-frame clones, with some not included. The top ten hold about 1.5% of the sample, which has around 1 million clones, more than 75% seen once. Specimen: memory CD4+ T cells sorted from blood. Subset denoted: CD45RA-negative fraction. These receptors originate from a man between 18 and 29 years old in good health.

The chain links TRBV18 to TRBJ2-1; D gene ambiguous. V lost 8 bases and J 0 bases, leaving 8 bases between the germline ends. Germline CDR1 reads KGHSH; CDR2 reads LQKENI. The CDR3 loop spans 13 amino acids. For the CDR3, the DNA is TGTGCCAGCGCCACGCGCTCCTACAATGAGCAGTTCTTC. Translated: CASATRSYNEQFF.

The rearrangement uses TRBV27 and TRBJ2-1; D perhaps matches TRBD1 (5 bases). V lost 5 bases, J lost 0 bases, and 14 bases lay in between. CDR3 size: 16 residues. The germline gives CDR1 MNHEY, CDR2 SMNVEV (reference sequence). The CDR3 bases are TGTGCCAGCAGTCCTAGGGGCCCTAGCTCCTACAATGAGCAGTTCTTC. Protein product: CASSPRGPSSYNEQFF.

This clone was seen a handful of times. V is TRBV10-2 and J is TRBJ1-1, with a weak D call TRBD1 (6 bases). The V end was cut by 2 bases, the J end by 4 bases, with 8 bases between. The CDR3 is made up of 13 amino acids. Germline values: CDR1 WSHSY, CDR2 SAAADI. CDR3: CASSEQGSTEAFF. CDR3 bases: TGCGCCAGCAGTGAGCAGGGGAGCACTGAAGCTTTCTTT.

CDR3 DNA sequence: TGTGCCAGCACTTCGTCGGGGTCACCCCTCCACTTT. Its protein is CASTSSGSPLHF. The V gene is TRBV6-5, the J gene TRBJ1-6; D uncertain. This CDR3 spans 12 amino acids. Germline CDR1 and CDR2: MNHEY and SVGAGI. Trimming cost V 7 bases and J 10 bases, with 11 bases left between them.

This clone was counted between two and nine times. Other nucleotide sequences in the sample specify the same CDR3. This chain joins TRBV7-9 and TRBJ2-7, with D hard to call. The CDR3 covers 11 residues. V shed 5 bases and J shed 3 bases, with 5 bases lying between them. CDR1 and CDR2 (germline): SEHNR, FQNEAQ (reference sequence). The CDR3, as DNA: TGTGCCAGCAGCCCTAGCTACGAGCAGTACTTC. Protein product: CASSPSYEQYF.

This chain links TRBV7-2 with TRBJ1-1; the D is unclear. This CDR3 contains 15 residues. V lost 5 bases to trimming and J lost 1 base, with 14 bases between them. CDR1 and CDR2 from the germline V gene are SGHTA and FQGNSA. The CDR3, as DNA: TGTGCCAGCAGCGACTCCGGCACACCGAACACTGAAGCTTTCTTT. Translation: CASSDSGTPNTEAFF. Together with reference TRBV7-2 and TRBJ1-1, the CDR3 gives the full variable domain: GAGVSQSPSNKVTEKGKDVELRCDPISGHTALYWYRQSLGQGLEFLIYFQGNSAPDKSGLPSDRFSAERTGGSVSTLTIQRTQQEDSAVYLCASSDSGTPNTEAFFGQGTRLTVV.

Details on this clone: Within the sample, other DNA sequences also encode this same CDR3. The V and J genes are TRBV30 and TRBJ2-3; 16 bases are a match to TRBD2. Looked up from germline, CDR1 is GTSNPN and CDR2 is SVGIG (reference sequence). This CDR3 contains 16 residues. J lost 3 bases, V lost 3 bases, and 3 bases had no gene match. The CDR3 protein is CAWSLGLAGGTDTQYF. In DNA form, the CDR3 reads TGTGCCTGGAGCCTGGGACTAGCGGGAGGGACAGATACGCAGTATTTT. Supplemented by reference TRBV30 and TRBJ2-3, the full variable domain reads SQTIHQWPATLVQPVGSPLSLECTVEGTSNPNLYWYRQAAGRGLQLLFYSVGIGQISSEVPQNLSASRPQDRQFILSSKKLLLSDSGFYLCAWSLGLAGGTDTQYFGPGTRLTVL.

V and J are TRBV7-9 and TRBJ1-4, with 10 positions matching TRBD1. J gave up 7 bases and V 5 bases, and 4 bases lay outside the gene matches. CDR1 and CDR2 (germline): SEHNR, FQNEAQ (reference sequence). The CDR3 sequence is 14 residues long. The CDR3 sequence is CASSPTGGSEKLFF. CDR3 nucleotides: TGTGCCAGCAGCCCGACAGGGGGCAGTGAAAAACTGTTTTTT.

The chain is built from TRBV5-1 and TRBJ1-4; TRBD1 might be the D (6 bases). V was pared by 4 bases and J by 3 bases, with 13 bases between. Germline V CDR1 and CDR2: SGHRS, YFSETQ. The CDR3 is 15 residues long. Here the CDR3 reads CASSAQGPANEKLFF. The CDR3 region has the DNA TGCGCCAGCAGCGCCCAGGGGCCCGCTAATGAAAAACTGTTTTTT.

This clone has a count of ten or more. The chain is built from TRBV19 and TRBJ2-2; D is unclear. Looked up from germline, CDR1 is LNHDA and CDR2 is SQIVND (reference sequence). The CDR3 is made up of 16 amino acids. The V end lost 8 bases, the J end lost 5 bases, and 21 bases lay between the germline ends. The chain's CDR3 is CASCTHHPGWTGELFF. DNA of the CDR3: TGTGCCAGTTGTACACACCACCCAGGTTGGACCGGGGAGCTGTTTTTT.

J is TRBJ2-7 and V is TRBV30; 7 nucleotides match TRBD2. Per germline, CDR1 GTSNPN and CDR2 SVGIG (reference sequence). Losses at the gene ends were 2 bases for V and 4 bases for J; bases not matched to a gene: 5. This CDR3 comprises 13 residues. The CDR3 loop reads CAWSSGGIYEQYF. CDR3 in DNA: TGTGCCTGGAGTTCGGGGGGAATATACGAGCAGTACTTC.

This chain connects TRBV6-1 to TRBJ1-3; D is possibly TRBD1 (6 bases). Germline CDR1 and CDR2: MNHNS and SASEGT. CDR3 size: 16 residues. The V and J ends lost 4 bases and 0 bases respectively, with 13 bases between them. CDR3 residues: CASSGGHTSSGNTIYF. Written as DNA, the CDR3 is TGTGCCAGCAGTGGGGGGCACACGAGCTCTGGAAACACCATATATTTT.

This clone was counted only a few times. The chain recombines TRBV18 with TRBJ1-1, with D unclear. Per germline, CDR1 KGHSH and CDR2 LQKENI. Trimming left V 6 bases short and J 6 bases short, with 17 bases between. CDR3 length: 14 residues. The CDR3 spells CASSHTSSGAEAFF. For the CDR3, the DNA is TGTGCCAGCTCTCATACTTCATCCGGGGCTGAAGCTTTCTTT.

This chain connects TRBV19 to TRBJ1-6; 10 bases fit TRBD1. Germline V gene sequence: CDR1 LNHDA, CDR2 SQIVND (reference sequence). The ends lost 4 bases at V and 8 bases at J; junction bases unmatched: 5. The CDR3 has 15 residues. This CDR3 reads CASSNRDRGHSPLHF. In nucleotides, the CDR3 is TGTGCCAGTAGTAACCGGGACAGGGGACATTCACCCCTCCACTTT.

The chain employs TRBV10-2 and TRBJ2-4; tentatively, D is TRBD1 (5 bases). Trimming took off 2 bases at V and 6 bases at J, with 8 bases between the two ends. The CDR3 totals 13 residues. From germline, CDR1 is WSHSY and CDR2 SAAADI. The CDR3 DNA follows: TGCGCCAGCAGTGAGCAGGGTGCAAACATTCAGTACTTC. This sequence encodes CASSEQGANIQYF.

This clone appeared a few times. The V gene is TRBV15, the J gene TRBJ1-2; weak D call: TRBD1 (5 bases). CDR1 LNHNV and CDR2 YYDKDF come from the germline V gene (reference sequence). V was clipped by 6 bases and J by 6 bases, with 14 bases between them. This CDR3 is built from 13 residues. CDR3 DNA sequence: TGTGCCACCAGAGCGTCGGGGGTGGATGGCTACACCTTC. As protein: CATRASGVDGYTF.

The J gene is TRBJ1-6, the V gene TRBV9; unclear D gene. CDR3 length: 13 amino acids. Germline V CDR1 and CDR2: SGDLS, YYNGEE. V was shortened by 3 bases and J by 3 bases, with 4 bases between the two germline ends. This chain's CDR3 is CASSDHYNSPLHF. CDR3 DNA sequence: TGTGCCAGCAGCGATCACTATAATTCACCCCTCCACTTT.

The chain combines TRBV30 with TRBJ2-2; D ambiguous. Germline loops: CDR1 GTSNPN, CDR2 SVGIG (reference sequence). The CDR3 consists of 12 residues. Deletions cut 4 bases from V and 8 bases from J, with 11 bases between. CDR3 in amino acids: CAWKAVGGELFF. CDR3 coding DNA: TGTGCCTGGAAGGCGGTCGGAGGGGAGCTGTTTTTT.

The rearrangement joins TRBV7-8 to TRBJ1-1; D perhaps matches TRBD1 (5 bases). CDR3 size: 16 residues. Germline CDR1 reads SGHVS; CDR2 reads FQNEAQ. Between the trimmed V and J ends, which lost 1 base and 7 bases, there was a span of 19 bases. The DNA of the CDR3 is TGTGCCAGCAGCTTAGTAGCTTACGGGGGTAGCAGTGAAGCTTTCTTT. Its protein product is CASSLVAYGGSSEAFF. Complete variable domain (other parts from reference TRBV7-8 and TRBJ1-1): GAGVSQSPRYKVAKRGQDVALRCDPISGHVSLFWYQQALGQGPEFLTYFQNEAQLDKSGLPSDRFFAERPEGSVSTLKIQRTQQEDSAVYLCASSLVAYGGSSEAFFGQGTRLTVV.

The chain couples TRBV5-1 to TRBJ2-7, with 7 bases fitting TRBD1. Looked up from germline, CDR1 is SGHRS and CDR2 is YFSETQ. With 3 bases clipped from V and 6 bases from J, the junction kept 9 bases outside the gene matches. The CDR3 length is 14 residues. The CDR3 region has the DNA TGCGCCAGCAGCTCCGGGACAGCGTCAGCCGAGCAGTACTTC. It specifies CASSSGTASAEQYF.

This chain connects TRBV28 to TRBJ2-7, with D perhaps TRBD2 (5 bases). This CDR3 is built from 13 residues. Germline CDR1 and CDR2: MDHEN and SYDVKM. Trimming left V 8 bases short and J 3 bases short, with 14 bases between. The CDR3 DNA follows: TGTGCCAGCCGGCGAGGGAATAACTACGAGCAGTACTTC. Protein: CASRRGNNYEQYF.

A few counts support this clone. CDR3 in DNA: TGCGCCAGCAGAGGGACAGGGGTCCACGAGCAGTACTTC. Its protein product is CASRGTGVHEQYF. The V gene is TRBV5-1, the J gene TRBJ2-7; 10 nucleotides align to TRBD1. The CDR3 runs 13 residues. Germline V gives CDR1 SGHRS, CDR2 YFSETQ. The V gene end was trimmed by 5 bases and the J gene end by 5 bases; junction bases not matched to a gene: 4.

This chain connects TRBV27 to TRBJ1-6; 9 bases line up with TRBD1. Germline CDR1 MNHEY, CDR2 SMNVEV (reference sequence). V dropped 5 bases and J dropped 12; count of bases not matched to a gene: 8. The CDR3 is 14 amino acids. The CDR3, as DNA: TGTGCCAGCAGTCCCTCGACAGGGGGTGGACCCCTCCACTTT. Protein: CASSPSTGGGPLHF.

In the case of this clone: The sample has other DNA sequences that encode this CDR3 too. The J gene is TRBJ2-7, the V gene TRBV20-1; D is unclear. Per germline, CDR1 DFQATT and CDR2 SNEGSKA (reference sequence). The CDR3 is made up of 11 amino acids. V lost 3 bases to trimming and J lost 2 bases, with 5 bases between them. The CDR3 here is CSASRAYEQYF. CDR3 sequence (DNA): TGCAGTGCTAGCCGGGCCTACGAGCAGTACTTC.

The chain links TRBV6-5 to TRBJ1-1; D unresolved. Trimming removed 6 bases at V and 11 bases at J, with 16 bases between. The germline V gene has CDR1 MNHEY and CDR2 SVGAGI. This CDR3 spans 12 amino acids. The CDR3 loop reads CASSSETGVAFF. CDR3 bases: TGTGCCAGCAGCAGTGAAACCGGGGTGGCTTTCTTT.

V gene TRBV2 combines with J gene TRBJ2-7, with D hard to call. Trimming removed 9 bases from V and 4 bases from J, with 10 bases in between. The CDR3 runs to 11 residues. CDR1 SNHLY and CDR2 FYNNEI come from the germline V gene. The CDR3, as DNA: TGTGCCAGTGTCCGCAGTTACGAGCAGTACTTC. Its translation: CASVRSYEQYF.

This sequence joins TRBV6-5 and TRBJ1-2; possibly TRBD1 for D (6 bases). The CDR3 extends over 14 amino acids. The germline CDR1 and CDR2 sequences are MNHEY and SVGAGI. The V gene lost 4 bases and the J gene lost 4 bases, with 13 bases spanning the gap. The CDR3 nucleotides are TGTGCCAGCAGTTTGGGGGGCACCTCCTATGGCTACACCTTC. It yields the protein CASSLGGTSYGYTF.

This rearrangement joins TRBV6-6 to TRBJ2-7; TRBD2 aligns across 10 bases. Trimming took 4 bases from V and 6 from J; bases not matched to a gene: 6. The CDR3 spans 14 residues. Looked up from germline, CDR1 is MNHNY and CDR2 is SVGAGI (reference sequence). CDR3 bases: TGTGCCAGCAGTTCCCTAGCGGGAGTGGGCGAGCAGTACTTC. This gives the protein CASSSLAGVGEQYF.